The 3 T cell receptor beta chains presented below share a single source sample, sequenced in a study of post-analysis software for immune sequencing data. Study-level points and caveats: Patients had higher frequencies than controls of a handful of TRBV segments, including TRBV5-6, TRBV5-1 and TRBV20-1.

The antigens for these receptors are not known. TCR beta libraries were prepared from cDNA with unique molecular identifiers. MiXCR was run by TCRdb on the PCR reads, yielding one entry per CDR3 protein. The profile shows around 440,000 distinct CDR3 sequences, roughly 45% of them singletons. Sequenced material: blood. The source of these receptors is a girl under 18 with multiple sclerosis.

The V call is TRBV7-9, the J call TRBJ1-2; D gene ambiguous. Trimming took 3 bases from V and 0 from J, leaving 8 bases between them. Germline V gene data show CDR1 as SEHNR and CDR2 as FQNEAQ (reference sequence). The CDR3 is 14 amino acids. The CDR3 DNA sequence: TGTGCCAGCAGCTTCATATCTGCTAACTATGGCTACACCTTC. Its translation is CASSFISANYGYTF.

There are many counts of this clonotype. The V call is TRBV7-2, the J call TRBJ2-7; D is possibly TRBD2 (6 bases). Germline V gene lookup returns CDR1 SGHTA and CDR2 FQGNSA. Trimming stripped 5 bases from V and 3 bases from J, with 20 bases between. CDR3 length: 16 amino acids. The CDR3 loop is CASSAQWSGLDYEQYF. The CDR3 nucleotides read TGTGCCAGCAGCGCACAGTGGTCGGGACTCGACTACGAGCAGTACTTC.

This rearrangement joins TRBV20-1 to TRBJ2-7, with unresolved D. Germline assignment: CDR1 DFQATT and CDR2 SNEGSKA (reference sequence). The ends were cut back, 0 bases at V and 7 bases at J, with 10 bases in the middle. CDR3 length: 12 amino acids. The CDR3 spells CSARDLEGEQYF. CDR3 nucleotide sequence: TGCAGTGCTAGAGATCTGGAAGGGGAGCAGTACTTC.